This T cell receptor (beta chain) was captured in a study of T cell responses to AZD1222 COVID-19 vaccine. Study conclusions and caveats: There were repertoire samples only from the period after the peak T cell response. Baseline serology detected seropositivity in only six AZD1222 recipients. Spike-specific TCR breadth and depth were elevated following two AZD1222 doses.

The protocol was immunoSEQ multiplex PCR, while the TCRdb copy is restricted to in-frame clones and leaves out a portion. The sample includes about 220,000 clones, roughly 91% of them seen just once. CDR1 and CDR2 (germline): LNHNV, YYDKDF (reference sequence). Losses at the gene ends were 0 bases for V and 10 bases for J; bases not matched to a gene: 3. The CDR3 totals 13 residues. A remark on this clone: Its specificity is not known.

This TCR came from an adult in good health. Sequenced here: peripheral blood, sampled on day 0 of MenACWY control vaccination. The chain carries TRBV15 and TRBJ2-1; TRBD2 matches at 7 bases. The chain's CDR3 is CATSRDLGGEQFF. Written as DNA, the CDR3 is TGTGCCACCAGCAGAGATCTCGGGGGGGAGCAGTTCTTC. The whole variable domain, remainder taken from reference TRBV15 and TRBJ2-1, is DAMVIQNPRYQVTQFGKPVTLSCSQTLNHNVMYWYQQKSSQAPKLLFHYYDKDFNNEADTPDNFQSRRPNTSFCFLDIRSPGLGDTAMYLCATSRDLGGEQFFGPGTRLTVL.